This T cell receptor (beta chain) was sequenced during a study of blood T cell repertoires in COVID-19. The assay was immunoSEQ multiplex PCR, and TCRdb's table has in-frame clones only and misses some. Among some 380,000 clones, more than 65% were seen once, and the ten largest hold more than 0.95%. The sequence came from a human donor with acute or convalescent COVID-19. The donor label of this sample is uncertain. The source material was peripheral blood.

CDR3 residues: CASSRKTGPSNQPQHF. The DNA of the CDR3 is TGTGCCAGTAGTAGGAAGACAGGGCCCAGCAATCAGCCCCAGCATTTT. The rearrangement links TRBV19 to TRBJ1-5; 7 bases are a match to TRBD1. This CDR3 comprises 16 residues. J gave up 1 base and V 4 bases, and 7 bases lay outside the gene matches. Germline assignment: CDR1 LNHDA and CDR2 SQIVND (reference sequence).